The 30 T cell receptor beta chains presented below share a single source sample, sequenced in a study of graft-versus-host responses after intestinal transplantation. Assay: immunoSEQ multiplex PCR; the TCRdb copy retains only in-frame clones and omits some. The profile shows roughly 85,000 clones, approximately 90% of them singletons. No cognate antigen is known for these TCRs. Sequenced material: unstimulated CD8+ T cells sorted from spleen or lymph node cells, taken before transplant. All receptors come from a human donor who was the organ donor for an intestinal transplant.

The rearrangement links TRBV7-9 to TRBJ2-5; D perhaps matches TRBD1 (6 bases). Trimming took off 8 bases at V and 2 bases at J, with 12 bases between the two ends. Germline CDR1 SEHNR, CDR2 FQNEAQ (reference sequence). The CDR3 runs to 13 residues. The CDR3 spells CASWKQGQETQYF. CDR3 sequence (DNA): TGTGCCAGCTGGAAACAGGGACAAGAGACCCAGTACTTC.

The table lists this clone with a few counts. The gene calls are TRBV9 and TRBJ2-2; D is ambiguous. V was pared by 0 bases and J by 7 bases, with 7 bases between. This CDR3 is built from 13 residues. Germline values: CDR1 SGDLS, CDR2 YYNGEE. In nucleotides, the CDR3 is TGTGCCAGCAGCGTAGACGCAGGCGGGGAGCTGTTTTTT. This gives the protein CASSVDAGGELFF.

This rearrangement joins TRBV5-5 to TRBJ1-2; tentative D call: TRBD1 (5 bases). The ends were cut back, 0 bases at V and 0 bases at J, with 12 bases in the middle. Per the germline V gene, CDR1 is SGHKS and CDR2 is YYEKEE (reference sequence). The CDR3 has 16 residues. The DNA for the CDR3 is TGTGCCAGCAGCTTGGTCTCTGGGGCAGCTAACTATGGCTACACCTTC. Translation: CASSLVSGAANYGYTF.

The chain carries TRBV11-2 and TRBJ1-1, with TRBD1 matching over 7 bases. V gave up 5 bases and J gave up 7 bases; unmatched junction bases: 7. Germline assignment: CDR1 SGHAT and CDR2 FQNNGV. This CDR3 region has 13 residues. CDR3 protein: CASSPYRGFEAFF. The CDR3 DNA sequence: TGTGCCAGCAGCCCTTACAGGGGATTTGAAGCTTTCTTT.

The chain combines TRBV11-2 with TRBJ1-6; no firm D call. Germline CDR1 SGHAT, CDR2 FQNNGV. V lost 5 bases and J lost 5, with 13 bases in between. The CDR3 extends over 15 amino acids. The CDR3 spells CASSLRGFHNSPLHF. As DNA, the CDR3 is TGTGCCAGCAGCCTCAGAGGGTTCCATAATTCACCCCTCCACTTT.

The chain is built from TRBV5-1 and TRBJ2-7; 7 nucleotides match TRBD1. V lost 4 bases to trimming and J lost 2 bases; unmatched junction nucleotides: 6. Germline CDR1 and CDR2: SGHRS and YFSETQ. The CDR3 runs 14 residues. The chain's CDR3 is CASSIGTATYEQYF. DNA of the CDR3: TGCGCCAGCAGCATCGGGACAGCAACCTACGAGCAGTACTTC.

The rearrangement uses TRBV4-1 and TRBJ1-1; TRBD1 matches 11 bases. The germline gives CDR1 MGHRA, CDR2 YSYEKL. The CDR3 sequence is 18 residues long. Unmatched junction bases numbered 11, after V lost 0 bases and J lost 5 bases. CDR3 in DNA: TGCGCCAGCAGCCAAGATCACGGACAGGGGGCGCTTTGGACTGAAGCTTTCTTT. It encodes CASSQDHGQGALWTEAFF.

The chain employs TRBV5-1 and TRBJ2-3; weak D call: TRBD2 (6 bases). This CDR3 is 15 amino acids long. The V and J ends lost 3 bases and 2 bases respectively, with 13 bases between them. Per germline, CDR1 SGHRS and CDR2 YFSETQ. CDR3 amino acids: CASSSLASYTDTQYF. In nucleotides, the CDR3 is TGCGCCAGCAGCTCACTAGCAAGTTACACAGATACGCAGTATTTT.

This clone was seen once. The rearrangement joins TRBV11-2 to TRBJ1-1, with D uncertain. This CDR3 contains 15 residues. The ends were cut back, 5 bases at V and 0 bases at J, with 13 bases in the middle. Germline loops: CDR1 SGHAT, CDR2 FQNNGV. DNA for the CDR3: TGTGCCAGCAGCAAACCTATAGGTATGAACACTGAAGCTTTCTTT. This encodes CASSKPIGMNTEAFF. Looking up the rest from reference TRBV11-2 and TRBJ1-1 gives the full variable domain: EAGVAQSPRYKIIEKRQSVAFWCNPISGHATLYWYQQILGQGPKLLIQFQNNGVVDDSQLPKDRFSAERLKGVDSTLKIQPAKLEDSAVYLCASSKPIGMNTEAFFGQGTRLTVV.

The chain links TRBV2 to TRBJ2-3; TRBD1 aligns across 9 bases. The V gene's germline CDR1 is SNHLY and CDR2 FYNNEI. The V and J ends lost 9 bases and 2 bases, in that order; junction bases with no gene match: 3. This CDR3 spans 13 amino acids. The CDR3 DNA reads TGTGCCAGGGGACAGGGTATCACAGATACGCAGTATTTT. It encodes CARGQGITDTQYF.

V and J are TRBV4-1 and TRBJ1-4, with D perhaps matching TRBD1 (5 bases). The CDR3 covers 15 residues. The germline V and J ends were trimmed by 4 bases and 4 bases, with 13 bases remaining between them. Germline lookup yields CDR1 MGHRA and CDR2 YSYEKL. Here the CDR3 DNA reads TGCGCCAGCAGCCTCACAGGTCCTCGTAATGAAAAACTGTTTTTT. Translated: CASSLTGPRNEKLFF.

The chain joins TRBV6-1 to TRBJ2-5; D unresolved. The V and J ends lost 9 bases and 5 bases respectively, with 10 bases between them. The CDR3 covers 11 residues. Per germline, CDR1 MNHNS and CDR2 SASEGT. The CDR3 nucleotides are TGTGCCAGTGTTCTCTGGGAGACCCAGTACTTC. Its translation: CASVLWETQYF.

The CDR3 here is CAIPGQGTSPLHF. In nucleotides, the CDR3 is TGTGCCATTCCGGGACAGGGGACATCACCCCTCCACTTT. This chain uses TRBV6-5 with TRBJ1-6, with 10 bases lining up with TRBD1. The CDR3 has 13 amino acids. V lost 10 bases to trimming and J lost 10 bases; unmatched junction nucleotides: 7. Per the germline V gene, CDR1 is MNHEY and CDR2 is SVGAGI.

The chain has TRBV7-6 and TRBJ2-2, with TRBD2 matching over 7 bases. V trimming: 5 bases; J trimming: 1 base; junction bases outside the gene matches: 13. The germline gives CDR1 SGHVS, CDR2 FNYEAQ. This CDR3 is built from 18 residues. The CDR3 DNA follows: TGTGCCAGCAGCGAACGAGAGGGAGGGCCCTTGAACACCGGGGAGCTGTTTTTT. It codes for CASSEREGGPLNTGELFF.

The V gene is TRBV2, the J gene TRBJ2-3; 11 positions agree with TRBD2. The CDR3 runs to 18 residues. Germline CDR1 is SNHLY and CDR2 is FYNNEI. The J segment lost 4 bases and the V segment lost 8 bases, leaving 17 bases of the junction unmatched. DNA of the CDR3: TGTGCCAGCCCAACCGGGAAACTAGCGGGAGATGGGCCAGATACGCAGTATTTT. It specifies CASPTGKLAGDGPDTQYF.

This clone has only a few counts. The rearrangement uses TRBV29-1 and TRBJ2-7; no clear D gene. In germline, CDR1 is SQVTM, CDR2 ANQGSEA. Trimming cost V 3 bases and J 4 bases, with 10 bases left between them. This CDR3 has 12 residues. CDR3 amino acids: CSVDLGPYEQYF. The CDR3 nucleotides are TGCAGCGTTGATCTTGGACCGTACGAGCAGTACTTC.

The chain joins TRBV7-6 to TRBJ1-2; no definite D call. The V gene lost 5 bases and the J gene lost 6 bases, with 19 bases spanning the gap. Germline values: CDR1 SGHVS, CDR2 FNYEAQ. The CDR3 is 15 residues long. The CDR3 DNA is TGTGCCAGCAGCCAATCCGGAGCGGCAGAGGATGGCTACACCTTC. Translation gives CASSQSGAAEDGYTF.

The gene calls are TRBV27 and TRBJ2-7; the D gene is possibly TRBD1 (6 bases). This CDR3 is built from 15 residues. Germline CDR1 is MNHEY and CDR2 is SMNVEV (reference sequence). V was shortened by 4 bases and J by 2 bases, with 15 bases between the two germline ends. The CDR3 here is CASSSGASRTYEQYF. The CDR3 nucleotides are TGTGCCAGCAGTTCAGGGGCGAGTCGTACCTACGAGCAGTACTTC.

The J gene is TRBJ2-7, the V gene TRBV5-4; TRBD1 is a possible D gene (5 bases). Germline-derived CDR1 and CDR2 are SGHNT and YYREEE (reference sequence). The CDR3 runs 15 residues. V lost 0 bases, J lost 3 bases, and 13 bases lay in between. DNA for the CDR3: TGTGCCAGCAGCTTGGGCAGGGCTTTGGTCTACGAGCAGTACTTC. Translated: CASSLGRALVYEQYF.

This clone has a single count. The chain links TRBV5-5 to TRBJ1-6; a possible D gene is TRBD1 (5 bases). V lost 6 bases and J 5 bases, leaving 18 bases between the germline ends. CDR3 size: 16 residues. Per germline, CDR1 SGHKS and CDR2 YYEKEE (reference sequence). CDR3 residues: CASNKGSQVDNSPLHF. The CDR3 region has the DNA TGTGCCAGCAATAAGGGGTCCCAGGTGGATAATTCACCCCTCCACTTT.

The rearrangement links TRBV7-9 to TRBJ2-5; 8 bases agree with TRBD1. V gave up 4 bases and J gave up 3 bases; unmatched junction bases: 7. The germline CDR1 and CDR2 sequences are SEHNR and FQNEAQ (reference sequence). This CDR3 contains 15 residues. CDR3 region: CASSSGQDEEETQYF. In nucleotides, the CDR3 is TGTGCCAGCAGCTCGGGACAGGACGAGGAAGAGACCCAGTACTTC.

The sample holds one count of this clone. The chain carries TRBV6-5 and TRBJ1-3; D call uncertain. V was shortened by 2 bases and J by 0 bases, with 5 bases between the two germline ends. The CDR3 contains 14 residues. Germline V gene data show CDR1 as MNHEY and CDR2 as SVGAGI. CDR3 in amino acids: CASSYGTSGNTIYF. The DNA of the CDR3 is TGTGCCAGCAGTTACGGTACCTCTGGAAACACCATATATTTT.

V gene TRBV7-8 combines with J gene TRBJ1-4; no clear D. Germline V gene lookup returns CDR1 SGHVS and CDR2 FQNEAQ. Trimming took 5 bases from V and 7 from J, leaving 11 bases between them. This CDR3 is 13 amino acids long. Here the CDR3 reads CASSGAGFEKLFF. The DNA for the CDR3 is TGTGCCAGCAGCGGCGCCGGGTTTGAAAAACTGTTTTTT.

The gene calls are TRBV27 and TRBJ1-2; D possibly corresponds to TRBD1 (5 bases). Germline V gene lookup returns CDR1 MNHEY and CDR2 SMNVEV (reference sequence). Trimming removed 2 bases at V and 3 bases at J, with 10 bases between. The length of the CDR3 is 14 residues. In nucleotides, the CDR3 is TGTGCCAGCAGTTTAACATTGGGGGACTATGGCTACACCTTC. Amino acids: CASSLTLGDYGYTF.

The rearrangement links TRBV25-1 to TRBJ2-5; 10 nucleotides agree with TRBD1. The CDR3 length is 15 residues. Germline trimming cut 8 bases from V and 5 bases from J; bases unmatched to any gene: 11. CDR1 is MGHDK and CDR2 is SYGVNS in the germline V gene. Here the CDR3 reads CASRRETGGYETQYF. The CDR3 DNA reads TGTGCCAGCCGGAGGGAGACAGGGGGCTACGAGACCCAGTACTTC.

The chain combines TRBV5-5 with TRBJ2-5, with D maybe TRBD1 (5 bases). Between the trimmed V and J ends, which lost 0 bases and 5 bases, there was a span of 5 bases. There are 12 residues in the CDR3. The V gene's germline CDR1 is SGHKS and CDR2 YYEKEE (reference sequence). CDR3 sequence reads: CASSLAGETQYF. For the CDR3, the DNA is TGTGCCAGCAGCTTGGCAGGGGAGACCCAGTACTTC.

DNA for the CDR3: TGTGCCAGCAGTGAAGACCACAGGGGAACACACAATGAGCAGTTCTTC. It codes for CASSEDHRGTHNEQFF. This chain joins TRBV6-1 and TRBJ2-1; 7 bases align to TRBD1. From germline, CDR1 is MNHNS and CDR2 SASEGT. The CDR3 consists of 16 residues. The V and J ends lost 1 base and 5 bases, in that order; junction bases with no gene match: 8.

The V gene is TRBV19, the J gene TRBJ1-5; D is ambiguous. V was trimmed by 3 bases and J by 0 bases, leaving 9 bases between them. This CDR3 has 15 residues. Germline values: CDR1 LNHDA, CDR2 SQIVND (reference sequence). The CDR3 protein is CASSIFRDSNQPQHF. The DNA for the CDR3 is TGTGCCAGTAGTATTTTCCGGGATAGCAATCAGCCCCAGCATTTT.

This chain joins TRBV4-1 and TRBJ1-1; maybe TRBD1 (6 bases). This CDR3 is built from 15 residues. Trimming pared 0 bases from V and 2 bases from J, leaving 10 bases between. Germline lookup yields CDR1 MGHRA and CDR2 YSYEKL. CDR3 DNA sequence: TGCGCCAGCAGCCAAGACACAGGGTTAAACACTGAAGCTTTCTTT. This gives the protein CASSQDTGLNTEAFF.

J is TRBJ1-3 and V is TRBV11-1; D unresolved. CDR3 length: 14 residues. Germline lookup yields CDR1 SGHAT and CDR2 FQDESV (reference sequence). The V gene lost 5 bases and the J gene lost 1 base, with 9 bases spanning the gap. DNA of the CDR3: TGTGCCAGCAGCCACGTAATATCTGGAAACACCATATATTTT. Protein product: CASSHVISGNTIYF.